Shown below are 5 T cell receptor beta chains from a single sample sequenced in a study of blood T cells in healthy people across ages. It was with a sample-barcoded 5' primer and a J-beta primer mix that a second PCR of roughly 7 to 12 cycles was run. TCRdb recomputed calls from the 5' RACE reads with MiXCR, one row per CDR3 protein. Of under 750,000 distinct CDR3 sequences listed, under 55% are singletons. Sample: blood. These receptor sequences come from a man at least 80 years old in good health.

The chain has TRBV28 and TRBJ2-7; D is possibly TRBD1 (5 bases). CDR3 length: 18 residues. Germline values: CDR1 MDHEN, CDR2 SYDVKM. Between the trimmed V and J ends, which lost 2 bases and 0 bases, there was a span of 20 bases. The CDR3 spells CASSLVPVAGKYSYEQYF. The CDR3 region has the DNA TGTGCCAGCAGTTTAGTCCCCGTTGCAGGGAAATACTCCTACGAGCAGTACTTC.

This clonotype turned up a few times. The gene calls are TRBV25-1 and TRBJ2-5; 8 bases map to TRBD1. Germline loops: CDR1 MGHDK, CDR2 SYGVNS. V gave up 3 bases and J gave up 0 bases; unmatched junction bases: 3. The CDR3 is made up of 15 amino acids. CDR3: CASSDRDRYQETQYF. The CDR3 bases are TGTGCCAGCAGTGACCGGGACAGGTACCAAGAGACCCAGTACTTC.

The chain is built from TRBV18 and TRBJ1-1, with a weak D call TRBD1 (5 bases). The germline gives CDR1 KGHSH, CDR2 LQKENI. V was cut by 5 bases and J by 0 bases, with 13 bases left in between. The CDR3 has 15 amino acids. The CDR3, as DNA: TGTGCCAGCTCAGCACAGACAGCAATGAACACTGAAGCTTTCTTT. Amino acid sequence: CASSAQTAMNTEAFF.

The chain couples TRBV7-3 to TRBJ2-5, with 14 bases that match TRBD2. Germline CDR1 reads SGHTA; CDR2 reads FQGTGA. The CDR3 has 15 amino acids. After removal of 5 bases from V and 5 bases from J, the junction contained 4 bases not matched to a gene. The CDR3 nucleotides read TGTGCCAGCAGCCAGGGACTAGCGGGAGTTGAGACCCAGTACTTC. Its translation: CASSQGLAGVETQYF.

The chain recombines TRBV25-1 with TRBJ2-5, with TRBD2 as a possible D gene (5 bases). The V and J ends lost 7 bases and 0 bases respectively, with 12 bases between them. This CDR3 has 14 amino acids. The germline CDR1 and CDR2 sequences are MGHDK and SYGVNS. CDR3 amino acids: CASIARVYQETQYF. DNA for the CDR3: TGTGCCAGCATAGCGAGGGTGTACCAAGAGACCCAGTACTTC.